This TCR beta chain is from a study of response to subunit inactivated influenza vaccine. V was clipped by 7 bases and J by 6 bases, with 16 bases between them. Germline CDR1 is MNHNY and CDR2 is SVGAGI (reference sequence). The CDR3 has 13 amino acids. MiXCR, run by TCRdb on the RT-PCR reads, gives a single entry per CDR3 protein. Here the sample spans more than 400,000 distinct CDR3 sequences, about a tenth being singletons. About this clonotype itself: Its antigen is still unknown.

Study observations and caveats: Only a handful of new T cells, the authors suggested, are recruited with each seasonal influenza vaccination.

The sample consisted of PBMCs from blood, taken about 6 weeks after vaccination. This chain connects TRBV6-6 to TRBJ2-7; possibly TRBD2 for D (6 bases). The TCR originated in a man between 45 and 60 years old who received an inactivated influenza vaccine. The CDR3 region has the DNA TGTGCCAGCACCTTGGTGGTCGGGGGCGAGCAGTACTTC. Translating it yields CASTLVVGGEQYF.